Listed below are T cell receptor beta chains from one sample, sequenced in a study of neoadjuvant nivolumab and ipilimumab in lung cancer. Sequencing was performed with immunoSEQ multiplex PCR; in TCRdb, only in-frame clones are kept and a portion is missing. The sample has fewer than 40,000 clones, approximately 92% seen once. The starting material was peripheral blood, obtained before neoadjuvant nivolumab, alone or with ipilimumab. The receptor set was obtained from an adult with non-small cell lung cancer. The CDR3 runs from the conserved cysteine through the conserved F or W. D genes are given only for firm matches. Rows may omit the clone size; those that give it use once, few, many or a size class.

-	TRBV19	-	TRBJ2-5	CASSIVAIGETQYF	TGTGCCAGTAGTATTGTTGCGATCGGCGAGACCCAGTACTTC
-	TRBV30	-	TRBJ1-1	CAWSWAGGTEAFF	TGTGCCTGGAGTTGGGCGGGAGGCACTGAAGCTTTCTTT
-	TRBV14	-	TRBJ2-3	CASSQDPTTDTQYF	TGTGCCAGCAGCCAAGACCCCACCACAGATACGCAGTATTTT
-	TRBV4-2	-	TRBJ2-7	CASSQVKGNYEQYF	TGTGCCAGCAGCCAAGTGAAAGGGAACTACGAGCAGTACTTC
few	TRBV5-1	TRBD2	TRBJ2-7	CASSWGASGSYEQYF	TGCGCCAGCAGCTGGGGGGCTAGCGGGAGTTACGAGCAGTACTTC
-	TRBV5-4	-	TRBJ2-2	CASSFSGSGELFF	TGTGCCAGCAGCTTCTCGGGATCCGGGGAGCTGTTTTTT
-	TRBV6-4	-	TRBJ2-5	CASSEVAGETQYF	TGTGCCAGCAGTGAAGTCGCGGGGGAGACCCAGTACTTC
-	TRBV4-1	TRBD1	TRBJ1-2	CASSTRDSANYGYTF	TGCGCCAGCAGCACCCGGGACAGCGCTAACTATGGCTACACCTTC
-	TRBV7-3	-	TRBJ2-1	CASSLDQGTYNEQFF	TGTGCCAGCAGCTTAGATCAGGGGACCTACAATGAGCAGTTCTTC
once	TRBV9	TRBD1	TRBJ2-5	CASSVVGQGAGETQYF	TGTGCCAGCAGCGTAGTGGGACAGGGGGCTGGGGAGACCCAGTACTTC
-	TRBV7-3	-	TRBJ2-5	CASSRGDRSETQYF	TGTGCCAGCAGCCGGGGGGACAGATCAGAGACCCAGTACTTC
-	TRBV30	TRBD2	TRBJ2-3	CAWSVRGGSITDTQYF	TGTGCCTGGAGTGTACGGGGCGGGAGTATCACAGATACGCAGTATTTT
once	TRBV1	-	TRBJ1-1	CTSSQGLTRDTEAFF	TGCACCAGCAGCCAAGGTCTAACACGGGACACTGAAGCTTTCTTT
-	TRBV9	-	TRBJ2-5	CASSPSSLWSQETQYF	TGTGCCAGCAGCCCGAGTAGTCTGTGGAGCCAAGAGACCCAGTACTTC
-	TRBV5-1	-	TRBJ2-1	CASSLLTAYNEQFF	TGCGCCAGCAGCTTGTTGACGGCCTACAATGAGCAGTTCTTC
once	TRBV5-6	-	TRBJ2-3	CASSLLRASTSTDTQYF	TGTGCCAGCAGCTTGTTGCGGGCAAGCACTAGCACAGATACGCAGTATTTT
-	TRBV19	-	TRBJ2-1	CASSTVSSRNEQFF	TGTGCCAGTAGTACTGTTTCGAGTCGTAATGAGCAGTTCTTC
-	TRBV10-3	TRBD1	TRBJ2-3	CATGRQGGTDTQYF	TGTGCCACCGGGAGACAGGGGGGCACAGATACGCAGTATTTT